This T cell receptor beta chain was captured by sequencing in a study of control samples from healthy donors and cancer patients (dated by TCRdb to the early 2020s). The library relied on the immunoSEQ multiplex PCR assay. Held by TCRdb, this immuneACCESS table contains in-frame sequences only and omits some clones. Under half of the omission traces to an unresolved V gene where checked; the cause of the rest is unknown. This sample has about 55,000 clones in its table, and around 90% of those were observed once. The ten largest clonotypes hold about 3.5% of the sample. Trimming at the junction amounts to 3 bases on V and 1 base on J, and the germline ends lie 9 bases apart. The germline V gene yields SNHLY for CDR1 and FYNNEI for CDR2. Spanning cysteine to phenylalanine, the CDR3 consists of 14 amino acids. Solely the CDR3 DNA is kept, with 42 bases framed from the first base. Notes on this clone: No antigen is known for it. Base quality data are lacking; no much larger clone is found one base away.

Sequenced: blood. The source of this sequence is a man between 45 and 60 years old in good health. The V and J genes are TRBV2 and TRBJ1-1; TRBD1 is a possible D gene, resting on 5 matching bases. This receptor has the CDR3 CASSEGPRNTEAFF. The nucleotides are TGTGCCAGCAGTGAGGGGCCCAGGAACACTGAAGCTTTCTTT. With the portions outside the CDR3 filled from the reference TRBV2 and TRBJ1-1 genes, the complete variable region becomes EPEVTQTPSHQVTQMGQEVILRCVPISNHLYFYWYRQILGQKVEFLVSFYNNEISEKSEIFDDQFSVERPDGSNFTLKIRSTKLEDSAMYFCASSEGPRNTEAFFGQGTRLTVV.